This TCR beta chain is from a study of regulatory T cells in long-lasting Graves disease. General study results and limits: Limited sample numbers may have lowered accuracy.

With iRepertoire HTBI primers and Arm-PCR of CDR3 regions, TCR beta libraries were built. TCRdb reanalysed the multiplex PCR reads using MiXCR and keeps one entry per CDR3 protein. The sample lists roughly 300,000 distinct CDR3 sequences; roughly a fifth were seen once. This clonotype was picked up a small number of times. Its antigen remains unknown. Time point: persistent/refractory GD, antithyroid drugs over 5 years with positive TRAb. Generation of the TCR library employed RNA extracted from PBMCs. The sequencing here drew on peripheral blood mononuclear cells (PBMCs), taken when the disease was refractory, from a patient treated with antithyroid drugs. The clonotype comes from a female donor with Graves disease.

The CDR3 region has the DNA TGTGCCACCCGAAGGGGGGGCTCCTACAATGAGCAGTTCTTC. Protein sequence: CATRRGGSYNEQFF. The V call is TRBV28, the J call TRBJ2-1, with D possibly being TRBD2 (7 bases). Germline CDR1 reads MDHEN; CDR2 reads SYDVKM. V lost 10 bases to trimming and J lost 0 bases, with 13 bases between them. CDR3 length: 14 amino acids.